Shown below are 26 T cell receptor beta chains from a single sample sequenced in a study of T-cell memory formation after mild COVID-19. TCRdb fed the 5' RACE reads into MiXCR, producing one record per CDR3 protein. The data show around 300,000 distinct CDR3 sequences, roughly an eighth seen once. Sequencing used PBMCs or a T cell subset sorted from them (not recorded which). The receptors come from a man between 18 and 35 years old who had mild COVID-19 (a few samples of this study predate the infection). Cell type and time point are not known.

The V gene is TRBV11-2, the J gene TRBJ2-4, with TRBD2 matching over 7 bases. This CDR3 comprises 14 residues. V lost 5 bases, J lost 9 bases, and 10 bases stayed unmatched. CDR1 and CDR2 from the germline V gene are SGHAT and FQNNGV. The CDR3 protein is CASSPVNGEGIQYF. CDR3 DNA: TGTGCCAGCAGCCCCGTAAACGGGGAGGGCATTCAGTACTTC.

J is TRBJ1-2 and V is TRBV7-2; D remains unclear. This CDR3 has 13 amino acids. In germline, CDR1 is SGHTA, CDR2 FQGNSA. Trimming took 1 base from V and 8 from J, leaving 11 bases between them. The CDR3 DNA reads as TGTGCCAGCAGCTTAGTGGCGGCGCCGGGCTACACCTTC. The encoded protein is CASSLVAAPGYTF.

The V call is TRBV7-9, the J call TRBJ2-1; 7 nucleotides agree with TRBD2. Germline values: CDR1 SEHNR, CDR2 FQNEAQ (reference sequence). Trimming removed 5 bases from V and 4 bases from J; junction bases left unmatched: 11. The CDR3 sequence is 16 residues long. The CDR3 spells CASSGGKSGAYNEQFF. CDR3 nucleotides: TGTGCCAGCAGCGGGGGTAAAAGCGGGGCTTACAATGAGCAGTTCTTC.

The CDR3 loop is CASSQHAGTSEDTQYF. The CDR3 nucleotides read TGCGCCAGCAGCCAACACGCCGGGACTAGTGAAGATACGCAGTATTTT. The chain has TRBV4-1 and TRBJ2-3; 8 bases map to TRBD2. The CDR3 is 16 amino acids. V was clipped by 2 bases and J by 5 bases; unmatched bases: 9. Per germline, CDR1 MGHRA and CDR2 YSYEKL.

In DNA form, the CDR3 reads TGCGCCAGCAGCCCAGGGACAGGCGCCGGGGAGCTGTTTTTT. Its translation is CASSPGTGAGELFF. This rearrangement joins TRBV5-1 to TRBJ2-2, with TRBD1 identical over 8 bases. Germline CDR1 is SGHRS and CDR2 is YFSETQ. The CDR3 runs to 14 residues. Trimming removed 4 bases from V and 6 bases from J; junction bases left unmatched: 5.

The chain is built from TRBV4-1 and TRBJ1-2, with TRBD1 matching over 12 bases. Germline assignment: CDR1 MGHRA and CDR2 YSYEKL. The CDR3 consists of 16 residues. J lost 8 bases, V lost 2 bases, and 9 bases had no gene match. DNA for the CDR3: TGCGCCAGCAGCCAACAAGGGACAGGGGGCCAAGGAGGCTACACCTTC. Residues: CASSQQGTGGQGGYTF.

This clonotype was observed a few times. The V gene is TRBV7-9, the J gene TRBJ2-2, with D unclear. Germline assignment: CDR1 SEHNR and CDR2 FQNEAQ (reference sequence). The CDR3 has 12 residues. The CDR3, as DNA: TGTTCCGCGGAATGGGGCACCGGGGAGCTGTTTTTT. This gives the protein CSAEWGTGELFF.

The V gene is TRBV11-2, the J gene TRBJ2-3, with TRBD2 matching 11 bases. V dropped 10 bases and J dropped 3; count of bases not matched to a gene: 3. Germline CDR1 SGHAT, CDR2 FQNNGV. CDR3 length: 13 amino acids. The CDR3 DNA reads TGTGCCACCCGACTAGCGGGGACAGATACGCAGTATTTT. Its protein is CATRLAGTDTQYF. The full variable domain, completed using reference TRBV11-2 and TRBJ2-3, is EAGVAQSPRYKIIEKRQSVAFWCNPISGHATLYWYQQILGQGPKLLIQFQNNGVVDDSQLPKDRFSAERLKGVDSTLKIQPAKLEDSAVYLCATRLAGTDTQYFGPGTRLTVL.

V gene TRBV5-5 combines with J gene TRBJ2-6; 7 bases line up with TRBD1. The germline V gene has CDR1 SGHKS and CDR2 YYEKEE (reference sequence). V was pared by 4 bases and J by 0 bases, with 7 bases of the junction left unmatched. CDR3 length: 17 residues. The CDR3 region has the DNA TGTGCCAGCAGCAACACAGGGGCCAGCTCTGGGGCCAACGTCCTGACTTTC. It encodes CASSNTGASSGANVLTF.

This clonotype was seen repeatedly, ten times or more. The chain carries TRBV12-3 or TRBV12-4 and TRBJ2-7, with D uncertain. V lost 3 bases to trimming and J lost 6 bases, with 12 bases between them. The CDR3 spans 13 residues. CDR3 in amino acids: CASSFNGVGEQYF. The CDR3 DNA follows: TGTGCCAGCAGTTTCAACGGCGTGGGCGAGCAGTACTTC.

This clonotype has only a few counts. The chain carries TRBV27 and TRBJ1-2; weak D call: TRBD1 (6 bases). Germline V lookup: CDR1 MNHEY, CDR2 SMNVEV (reference sequence). The germline V and J ends were trimmed by 5 bases and 8 bases, with 18 bases remaining between them. There are 14 residues in the CDR3. CDR3 sequence: CASSTGTNPGGYTF. The DNA for the CDR3 is TGTGCCAGCAGTACCGGGACAAACCCTGGCGGCTACACCTTC.

A few counts support this clonotype. This rearrangement joins TRBV7-2 to TRBJ2-5; TRBD1 agrees at 9 bases. CDR3 length equals 16 residues. Trimming at V came to 2 bases and at J to 5 bases, leaving 9 bases not matched to a gene. CDR1 and CDR2 (germline): SGHTA, FQGNSA. As DNA, the CDR3 is TGTGCCAGCAGCTTATCCGGGACAGGGATGTTTGAGACCCAGTACTTC. Encoded protein: CASSLSGTGMFETQYF.

In its sample, this clonotype was seen a few times. V usage is TRBV28 and J usage is TRBJ1-4, with TRBD1 matching over 9 bases. The germline V gene has CDR1 MDHEN and CDR2 SYDVKM. Unmatched junction bases numbered 12, after V lost 5 bases and J lost 8 bases. This CDR3 spans 16 amino acids. This CDR3 is CASSLGGTGLYEKLFF. The CDR3 coding sequence is TGTGCCAGCAGTCTGGGGGGGACAGGGTTGTACGAAAAACTGTTTTTT.

The V and J genes are TRBV4-3 and TRBJ2-2; D remains unclear. CDR1 LGHNA and CDR2 YSLEER come from the germline V gene. The CDR3 runs to 15 residues. V gave up 2 bases and J gave up 3 bases, with 10 bases separating them. CDR3 DNA: TGCGCCAGCAGCCAACTGGTAGGCGACACCGGGGAGCTGTTTTTT. It yields the protein CASSQLVGDTGELFF.

The chain is built from TRBV5-5 and TRBJ1-1, with D perhaps matching TRBD1 (5 bases). The germline CDR1 and CDR2 sequences are SGHKS and YYEKEE (reference sequence). Trimming shortened V by 1 base and J by 1 base, and 14 bases separated the two germline ends. This CDR3 has 16 amino acids. CDR3 in amino acids: CASSLLGDLRNTEAFF. The DNA of the CDR3 is TGTGCCAGCAGCTTGCTTGGGGACCTAAGGAACACTGAAGCTTTCTTT.

This chain uses TRBV27 with TRBJ2-3, with D uncertain. The germline V gene has CDR1 MNHEY and CDR2 SMNVEV (reference sequence). The CDR3 is 14 amino acids. Trimming pared 5 bases from V and 4 bases from J, leaving 13 bases between. The CDR3 loop reads CASSPPPDPDTQYF. In DNA form, the CDR3 reads TGTGCCAGCAGTCCTCCGCCCGACCCAGATACGCAGTATTTT.

For the CDR3, the DNA is TGCGCCAGCAGCTTGAGCTTAATAACCGAGGTCTCTGGAAACACCATATATTTT. It codes for CASSLSLITEVSGNTIYF. The chain is built from TRBV5-1 and TRBJ1-3; D unclear. This CDR3 contains 18 residues. The germline V and J ends were trimmed by 1 base and 0 bases, with 17 bases remaining between them. Germline V CDR1 and CDR2: SGHRS, YFSETQ. The full variable domain, completed using reference TRBV5-1 and TRBJ1-3, is KAGVTQTPRYLIKTRGQQVTLSCSPISGHRSVSWYQQTPGQGLQFLFEYFSETQRNKGNFPGRFSGRQFSNSRSEMNVSTLELGDSALYLCASSLSLITEVSGNTIYFGEGSWLTVV.

This clonotype was seen a handful of times. The CDR3 loop is CASRGDRAGGYTF. The CDR3 DNA reads as TGCGCCAGCAGGGGCGACAGGGCAGGCGGCTACACCTTC. The J gene is TRBJ1-2, the V gene TRBV4-3; 7 bases fit TRBD1. The germline gives CDR1 LGHNA, CDR2 YSLEER. The CDR3 contains 13 residues. The V segment lost 6 bases and the J segment 8 bases; nucleotides outside the gene matches: 9.

The chain is built from TRBV2 and TRBJ2-3; D remains unclear. Trimming shortened V by 11 bases and J by 6 bases, and 9 bases separated the two germline ends. Germline CDR1 is SNHLY and CDR2 is FYNNEI. The CDR3 extends over 10 amino acids. CDR3 in DNA: TGTGCCGCGGTCAGGGATACGCAGTATTTT. It encodes CAAVRDTQYF.

V and J are TRBV14 and TRBJ1-2; TRBD1 agrees at 8 bases. CDR3 size: 13 residues. Trimming at V came to 2 bases and at J to 6 bases, leaving 2 bases not matched to a gene. The germline CDR1 and CDR2 sequences are SGHDN and FVKESK. As DNA, the CDR3 is TGTGCCAGCAGCCAATTGACAGGGGATGGCTACACCTTC. As protein: CASSQLTGDGYTF.

The rearrangement uses TRBV21-1 and TRBJ1-2; TRBD1, the table's D call, lacks a check against the DNA. TRBV21-1 is described as a pseudogene. CDR3 length equals 14 residues. The CDR3 here is CASSKGLQGNGYTF. Written as DNA, the CDR3 is TGTGCCAGCAGCAAAGGTTTACAGGGGAATGGCTACACCTTC.

In this sample, this clonotype turned up a few times. CDR3 in DNA: TGTGCCAGCAGCCTCGGGACTAGCGGGAACAATGAGCAGTTCTTC. It yields the protein CASSLGTSGNNEQFF. The chain combines TRBV27 with TRBJ2-1, with 13 bases that match TRBD2. The V segment lost 6 bases and the J segment 5 bases; nucleotides outside the gene matches: 4. Germline lookup yields CDR1 MNHEY and CDR2 SMNVEV (reference sequence). The length of the CDR3 is 15 residues.

A word on this clonotype: Since a much larger clone is just one base distant, this may be a read error. The rearrangement links TRBV5-1 to TRBJ2-6; no reliable D call. CDR1 and CDR2 from the germline V gene are SGHRS and YFSETQ. CDR3 length: 18 residues. The chain's CDR3 is CASSLEGSLGSVANVLTF. The DNA of the CDR3 is TGCGCCAGCAGCTTGGAAGGATCGCTGGGCTCTGTGGCCAACGTCCTGACTTTC.

V gene TRBV3-1 combines with J gene TRBJ1-3; D not resolved. The CDR3 totals 16 residues. V lost 0 bases, J lost 0 bases, and 9 bases lay in between. Germline values: CDR1 LGHDT, CDR2 YNNKEL (reference sequence). Here the CDR3 DNA reads TGTGCCAGCAGCCAAGAGCCAAGGCTCTCTGGAAACACCATATATTTT. Translated: CASSQEPRLSGNTIYF. Together with reference TRBV3-1 and TRBJ1-3, the CDR3 gives the full variable domain: DTAVSQTPKYLVTQMGNDKSIKCEQNLGHDTMYWYKQDSKKFLKIMFSYNNKELIINETVPNRFSPKSPDKAHLNLHINSLELGDSAVYFCASSQEPRLSGNTIYFGEGSWLTVV.

This clonotype has a count of ten or more. This sequence joins TRBV7-3 and TRBJ2-5; TRBD2 aligns across 10 bases. Germline-derived CDR1 and CDR2 are SGHTA and FQGTGA. The CDR3 runs 15 residues. Trimming took 5 bases from V and 0 from J; bases not matched to a gene: 3. The CDR3: CASSLAGVDQETQYF. CDR3 nucleotides: TGTGCCAGCAGCCTAGCGGGGGTGGACCAAGAGACCCAGTACTTC.

The chain joins TRBV25-1 to TRBJ2-1; TRBD2 matches 13 bases. This CDR3 spans 17 amino acids. The V gene end was trimmed by 1 base and the J gene end by 5 bases; junction bases not matched to a gene: 5. Germline-derived CDR1 and CDR2 are MGHDK and SYGVNS. The DNA for the CDR3 is TGTGCCAGCAGTGAATTACCGACTAGCGGGGGGAACAATGAGCAGTTCTTC. Amino acid sequence: CASSELPTSGGNNEQFF.